This T cell receptor beta chain was sequenced during a study of technical replicates of blood from a handful of donors (TCRdb year 2017). Only a few counts were recorded for this clone. Its antigen is not yet known. Base qualities are not provided; no much larger clone lies one nucleotide away. To prepare the library, the immunoSEQ multiplex PCR assay was applied. TCRdb stores this immuneACCESS table with in-frame sequences only. Part of the clones is absent; in the studies checked, under half of the shortfall reflects unresolved V genes, and no reason is known for the rest. The sample records around 69,000 clones, roughly 88% of which are singletons. Of the sample, around 5% is held by the ten largest clones. The CDR3 spans 14 residues, from the cysteine through the phenylalanine. This entry keeps only the CDR3 DNA: 42 bases, framed from base 1. The germline V gene encodes CDR1 SNHLY and CDR2 FYNNEI. V is shortened by 4 bases, J by 3 bases, and the region joining them spans 13 bases.

Sequenced material: PBMCs. This chain is built from TRBV2 and TRBJ2-7, and the D gene may be TRBD2, 6 bases matching. This TCR was sampled from a human donor in good health. Some clones in this sample may be carry-over from other donors' samples. For the CDR3, the sequence is CASSVSGDLYEQYF. The nucleotides read TGTGCCAGCAGTGTTTCGGGGGACCTCTACGAGCAGTACTTC. Extended through the reference TRBV2 and TRBJ2-7 proteins, this CDR3 yields the full variable domain: EPEVTQTPSHQVTQMGQEVILRCVPISNHLYFYWYRQILGQKVEFLVSFYNNEISEKSEIFDDQFSVERPDGSNFTLKIRSTKLEDSAMYFCASSVSGDLYEQYFGPGTRLTVT.